This is a list of T cell receptor beta chains from one sample in a study of T cell responses to AZD1222 COVID-19 vaccine. Only in-frame clones appear in the TCRdb table, and some are missing; sequencing was by immunoSEQ multiplex PCR. Here the sample spans around 180,000 clones, 87% being singletons. The sequencing used peripheral blood, collected on day 0 of MenACWY control vaccination. These receptor sequences come from an adult in good health. The CDR3 runs from the conserved cysteine through the conserved F or W. Each record gives: J gene, V gene, clone size, D gene, CDR3 protein, CDR3 DNA. D genes are given only for firm matches. Size values are once, few and many counts, or a class for expanded clones, and some rows have none.

TRBJ2-7 TRBV28 NA TRBD2 CASSFRLAGPRPSGYEQYF TGTGCCAGCAGTTTTCGGCTAGCGGGGCCACGCCCGAGCGGCTACGAGCAGTACTTC
TRBJ1-2 TRBV5-6 NA NA CASSLVPVFGYTF TGTGCCAGCAGCTTGGTTCCGGTCTTTGGCTACACCTTC
TRBJ2-5 TRBV7-2 NA TRBD2 CASSLAGLAGVQETQYF TGTGCCAGCAGCTTAGCGGGACTAGCGGGAGTACAAGAGACCCAGTACTTC
TRBJ1-2 TRBV5-6 NA NA CASRGGGYGYTF TGTGCCAGCAGGGGTGGGGGCTATGGCTACACCTTC
TRBJ2-5 TRBV28 NA NA CASSLRSRKETQYF TGTGCCAGCAGTTTACGATCTAGAAAAGAGACCCAGTACTTC
TRBJ2-7 TRBV12-3/TRBV12-4 NA NA CASSQTRAAEQYF TGTGCCAGCAGCCAAACTAGGGCCGCCGAGCAGTACTTC
TRBJ2-7 TRBV7-2 NA TRBD1 CASSFQGQGGSYEQYF TGTGCCAGCAGCTTTCAGGGACAGGGTGGGTCCTACGAGCAGTACTTC
TRBJ2-7 TRBV6-1 NA NA CASSESNRDYEQYF TGTGCCAGCAGTGAATCTAACAGGGACTACGAGCAGTACTTC
TRBJ1-5 TRBV21-1 NA NA CASSKAGTVDNQPQHF TGTGCCAGCAGCAAGGCCGGGACAGTCGACAATCAGCCCCAGCATTTT
TRBJ2-1 TRBV9 NA TRBD2 CASSVGRGDNEQFF TGTGCCAGCAGCGTAGGGCGGGGGGACAATGAGCAGTTCTTC
TRBJ1-1 TRBV19 once TRBD1 CASSLQGVGTEAFF TGTGCCAGTAGTCTACAGGGGGTTGGGACTGAAGCTTTCTTT
TRBJ1-4 TRBV30 few NA CALDAGLANEKLFF TGTGCCCTGGATGCGGGACTTGCTAATGAAAAACTGTTTTTT
TRBJ1-6 TRBV13 NA TRBD1 CASSSGTGGNSPLHF TGTGCCAGCAGCTCCGGGACAGGGGGAAATTCACCCCTCCACTTT
TRBJ2-7 TRBV28 NA NA CASSSGAYEQYF TGTGCCAGCAGTTCGGGAGCCTACGAGCAGTACTTC
TRBJ1-1 TRBV4-3 NA NA CASSQAAGERTAFF TGCGCCAGCAGCCAAGCCGCAGGGGAGAGGACAGCTTTCTTT
TRBJ2-7 TRBV29-1 NA NA CSVQTGSYEQYF TGCAGCGTGCAGACAGGCTCCTACGAGCAGTACTTC
TRBJ2-7 TRBV9 NA NA CASSVDYSSYEQYF TGTGCCAGCAGCGTCGACTACAGCTCCTACGAGCAGTACTTC
TRBJ1-3 TRBV18 NA TRBD1 CASSPPTGAPSGNTIYF TGTGCCAGCTCACCACCAACAGGGGCCCCCTCTGGAAACACCATATATTTT
TRBJ1-4 TRBV7-6 NA TRBD1 CASSLEAGGEKLFF TGTGCCAGCAGCTTGGAGGCAGGGGGCGAAAAACTGTTTTTT
TRBJ2-7 TRBV12-3/TRBV12-4 NA NA CASSPDSSYEQYF TGTGCCAGCAGTCCCGACAGCTCCTACGAGCAGTACTTC
TRBJ1-5 TRBV2 NA NA CASSGADGENNPQHF TGTGCCAGCAGTGGAGCGGACGGGGAAAATAATCCCCAGCATTTT
TRBJ1-4 TRBV7-9 NA NA CASSRTDEKLFF TGTGCCAGCAGCAGGACGGATGAAAAACTGTTTTTT
TRBJ1-5 TRBV28 NA NA CASSFVREGNQPQHF TGTGCCAGCAGTTTCGTCAGGGAGGGGAACCAGCCCCAGCATTTT
TRBJ1-2 TRBV7-9 NA NA CASSPVGVRVGYGYTF TGTGCCAGCAGCCCAGTGGGGGTTCGGGTAGGCTATGGCTACACCTTC
TRBJ2-5 TRBV27 NA TRBD2 CASRGHSGGAQETQYF TGTGCCAGCAGAGGACATAGCGGGGGGGCCCAGGAGACCCAGTACTTC
TRBJ2-1 TRBV19 NA TRBD2 CASSILKRERGNEQFF TGTGCCAGTAGTATACTTAAGCGGGAGCGCGGCAATGAGCAGTTCTTC
TRBJ2-6 TRBV5-6 NA NA CARSLYNNPSGANVLTF TGTGCCCGCAGCTTGTATAACAACCCCTCTGGGGCCAACGTCCTGACTTTC
TRBJ2-3 TRBV9 NA TRBD1 CASSTNRDRGSGSDTQYF TGTGCCAGCAGCACAAACCGGGACAGGGGCTCCGGGTCAGATACGCAGTATTTT
TRBJ2-2 TRBV30 NA NA CAWSVQAAGELFF TGTGCCTGGAGTGTACAGGCAGCCGGGGAGCTGTTTTTT
TRBJ2-1 TRBV5-1 NA TRBD2 CASSLVGTNYNEQFF TGCGCCAGCAGCTTGGTTGGGACTAACTACAATGAGCAGTTCTTC
TRBJ1-6 TRBV7-2 NA NA CASSQTGHNSPLHF TGTGCCAGCAGCCAAACAGGGCATAATTCACCCCTCCACTTT
TRBJ1-5 TRBV5-5 NA NA CASSPPGTGQPQHF TGTGCCAGCAGCCCCCCGGGGACGGGGCAGCCCCAGCATTTT
TRBJ2-1 TRBV6-1 NA NA CASSENGDNPYNEQFF TGTGCCAGCAGTGAAAATGGGGACAACCCCTACAATGAGCAGTTCTTC
TRBJ2-5 TRBV24-1 NA TRBD1 CATSDRGQGRGQETQYF TGTGCCACCAGTGACCGTGGACAGGGAAGAGGGCAAGAGACCCAGTACTTC
TRBJ1-5 TRBV6-2/TRBV6-3 many NA CASSWGGNQPQHF TGTGCCAGCAGTTGGGGCGGCAATCAGCCCCAGCATTTT
TRBJ1-1 TRBV6-5 NA NA CASSPGTEAFF TGTGCCAGCAGTCCCGGGACTGAAGCTTTCTTT
TRBJ1-2 TRBV2 NA NA CASNGLSNYGYTF TGTGCCAGCAACGGCCTGAGTAACTATGGCTACACCTTC
TRBJ2-7 TRBV2 NA NA CASSEAEGVRYF TGTGCCAGCAGTGAAGCGGAGGGAGTTCGGTACTTC
TRBJ1-1 TRBV6-5 NA NA CASSYETTTEAFF TGTGCCAGCAGTTACGAGACAACAACTGAAGCTTTCTTT
TRBJ2-1 TRBV5-1 NA NA CASSSQGFEQFF TGCGCCAGCAGCTCGCAGGGATTTGAGCAGTTCTTC
TRBJ1-1 TRBV7-9 once NA CASSLPFRDNTEAFF TGTGCCAGCAGCTTACCATTTAGGGACAACACTGAAGCTTTCTTT
TRBJ2-1 TRBV19 NA TRBD1 CASSKTGTGVMNEQFF TGTGCCAGTAGTAAAACCGGGACAGGGGTCATGAATGAGCAGTTCTTC
TRBJ2-5 TRBV29-1 NA NA CSGAHKAGETQYF TGCAGCGGGGCTCACAAGGCGGGGGAGACCCAGTACTTC
TRBJ2-2 TRBV7-9 NA TRBD2 CASSRLAGVGTGELFF TGTGCCAGCAGCCGACTAGCGGGAGTGGGTACCGGGGAGCTGTTTTTT
TRBJ2-1 TRBV6-2/TRBV6-3 NA TRBD1 CASSYLRATGENEQFF TGTGCCAGCAGTTACTTGAGAGCGACAGGGGAAAATGAGCAGTTCTTC
TRBJ2-2 TRBV4-1 once NA CASSQNGGLTGELFF TGCGCCAGCAGCCAGAATGGGGGCCTCACCGGGGAGCTGTTTTTT
TRBJ2-2 TRBV7-2 once TRBD1 CASSALDRGVGTGELFF TGTGCCAGCAGCGCCTTAGACAGGGGTGTGGGCACCGGGGAGCTGTTTTTT
TRBJ2-1 TRBV14 NA NA CASSQGKGLRNNEQFF TGTGCCAGCAGCCAAGGGAAAGGGCTCCGGAACAATGAGCAGTTCTTC
TRBJ2-7 TRBV19 NA TRBD1 CASSMGQGAYEQYF TGTGCCAGTAGTATGGGACAGGGGGCCTACGAGCAGTACTTC
TRBJ2-2 TRBV11-2 NA NA CASSLGPLNTGELFF TGTGCCAGCAGCTTAGGACCGTTGAACACCGGGGAGCTGTTTTTT
TRBJ1-5 TRBV19 once NA CASSFRLNQPQHF TGTGCCAGTAGTTTTCGGCTAAATCAGCCCCAGCATTTT
TRBJ2-1 TRBV6-1 NA NA CASSEIEGEHNEQFF TGTGCCAGCAGTGAAATTGAGGGGGAACACAATGAGCAGTTCTTC
TRBJ2-1 TRBV30 NA TRBD1 CALHRQGLHEQFF TGTGCTTTGCACCGACAGGGTTTGCATGAGCAGTTCTTC
TRBJ2-7 TRBV6-5 NA NA CASLSGTEYEQYF TGTGCCAGCCTCTCCGGGACGGAGTACGAGCAGTACTTC
TRBJ2-2 TRBV29-1 NA NA CSVGEARNTGELFF TGCAGCGTGGGGGAGGCTCGGAACACCGGGGAGCTGTTTTTT
TRBJ2-7 TRBV5-4 NA NA CASSLPASYEQYF TGTGCCAGCAGCTTGCCAGCTTCCTACGAGCAGTACTTC
TRBJ1-2 TRBV24-1 once NA CATSDSSRDLGDGYTF TGTGCCACCAGTGATTCGAGCCGGGACTTAGGCGACGGCTACACCTTC
TRBJ2-2 TRBV7-3 once TRBD2 CASSRKAGGPGELFF TGTGCCAGCAGCAGAAAAGCGGGAGGGCCCGGGGAGCTGTTTTTT
TRBJ1-1 TRBV7-3 NA NA CASSLTVGTEAFF TGTGCCAGCAGCTTAACTGTGGGCACTGAAGCTTTCTTT